This paragraph reports one TCR beta chain. As originally analysed: From reference gene primer amplification, estimates of nucleated cell counts were derived. Clones were sequenced by immunoSEQ multiplex PCR, and TCRdb holds only the in-frame ones, with some missing. V, J and clone size are those of that table, while D and trimming were read from the DNA. The sample has about 66,000 clones, around 84% seen once; the top ten hold approximately 7.2%. The length of the CDR3 is 15 residues. Germline CDR1 is MGHRA and CDR2 is YSYEKL. Germline trimming cut 3 bases from V and 5 bases from J; bases unmatched to any gene: 7. This record belongs to a study of blood T cell repertoires in COVID-19. Study-level background: The United States, Italy and Spain provided the acute and convalescent COVID-19 samples. PBMCs, B-cell-depleted T cells, or T cells were the source of the cDNA or gDNA that made up the material.

Source material: peripheral blood. The receptor was derived from a man in his fifties with active COVID-19. V is TRBV4-1 and J is TRBJ2-1, with TRBD1 identical over 7 bases. The CDR3 region is CASSQLQGTHNEQFF. In nucleotides, the CDR3 is TGCGCCAGCAGCCAGCTACAGGGGACCCACAATGAGCAGTTCTTC.